Listed here are 32 T cell receptor beta chains from one sample, sequenced in a study of CXCR3-negative and CXCR3-positive naive CD8 T cells. No antigens are known for them. Study-level findings and limits: CXCR3-positive naive cells carried more hydrophobic TRB CDR3s than CXCR3-negative ones.

cDNA libraries for TRB were generated by 5' RACE incorporating UMI labels. TCRdb reprocessed the 5' RACE reads, with one entry per CDR3 protein and no DNA. In total, the table holds 7,500 or so distinct CDR3 sequences. Input material: naive CXCR3+ CD8+ T cells from blood. Described subset: CD45RO-CCR7+CD27+CD95- naive CD8+ T cells expressing CXCR3 (TNR3+). The receptors derive from a human donor in good health. Some clones in this sample may be carry-over from other donors' samples.

The chain carries TRBV20-1 and TRBJ1-1; the D call of TRBD1 rests on TCRdb alone, since no DNA is present to check it. This CDR3 comprises 13 residues. Germline-derived CDR1 and CDR2 are DFQATT and SNEGSKA (reference sequence). The CDR3 sequence is CSARGTANTEAFF.

This chain uses TRBV29-1 with TRBJ2-2; there is no DNA to check the TCRdb D call of TRBD2. The germline CDR1 and CDR2 sequences are SQVTM and ANQGSEA. The CDR3 spans 15 residues. CDR3 protein: CSVLIAGDATGELFF.

This chain links TRBV13 with TRBJ2-7; TCRdb proposes TRBD2, but this gene call is untestable without DNA. The CDR3 has 15 residues. Germline V CDR1 and CDR2: PRHDT, FYEKMQ (reference sequence). The CDR3 loop reads CASSLASGVPYEQYF.

The chain has TRBV29-1 and TRBJ2-3; TCRdb selects TRBD2, and the lack of DNA leaves this call unchecked. The CDR3 has 15 residues. CDR1 and CDR2 (germline): SQVTM, ANQGSEA. The CDR3 sequence is CSGRSGSLGTDTQYF.

The chain combines TRBV28 with TRBJ2-1; TCRdb proposes TRBD2, but this gene call is untestable without DNA. Germline V gene data show CDR1 as MDHEN and CDR2 as SYDVKM. The CDR3 is 15 amino acids. The CDR3 protein is CASSTFAGEDNEQFF.

V is TRBV12-3 or TRBV12-4 and J is TRBJ2-5; TCRdb calls TRBD1, which cannot be checked without DNA. This CDR3 region has 14 residues. The CDR3: CASSSSGGRETQYF.

The V gene is TRBV7-9, the J gene TRBJ1-2. Germline V lookup: CDR1 SEHNR, CDR2 FQNEAQ (reference sequence). The CDR3 covers 11 residues. CDR3 amino acids: CASSYLQSYTF.

By frequency, this clonotype is medium-sized (0.01 to 0.1%). The V and J genes are TRBV29-1 and TRBJ2-3; TCRdb calls TRBD1, which cannot be checked without DNA. The CDR3 covers 14 residues. Germline V CDR1 and CDR2: SQVTM, ANQGSEA. CDR3: CSEGVTAHTDTQYF.

The rearrangement uses TRBV6-5 and TRBJ2-7; no DNA is available, so the TRBD1 call from TCRdb remains unchecked. CDR1 is MNHEY and CDR2 is SVGAGI in the germline V gene. The CDR3 extends over 11 amino acids. The CDR3 spells CASSYGDRVNF.

The chain links TRBV4-2 to TRBJ1-1; TCRdb returns TRBD1, unconfirmable since there is no DNA. The CDR3 runs 13 residues. Germline CDR1 reads LGHNA; CDR2 reads YNFKEQ. CDR3: CASSQSRSTEAFF.

This clonotype is classed as medium-sized by frequency. The J gene is TRBJ2-1, the V gene TRBV12-3 or TRBV12-4. The CDR3 runs to 13 residues. The CDR3 loop is CASSTGPNNEQFF.

By frequency, this clonotype is medium-sized. This chain connects TRBV7-9 to TRBJ2-7; TCRdb indicates TRBD2, and absent DNA this call remains unverified. This CDR3 region has 16 residues. Germline V gives CDR1 SEHNR, CDR2 FQNEAQ (reference sequence). CDR3 amino acids: CASSPPGGASSYEQYF.

The rearrangement joins TRBV20-1 to TRBJ2-7; the D call from TCRdb, TRBD2, cannot be confirmed without DNA. CDR1 is DFQATT and CDR2 is SNEGSKA in the germline V gene (reference sequence). The CDR3 totals 14 residues. CDR3 loop: CSPGASGALYEQYF.

Measured by frequency, this clonotype is medium-sized. The CDR3 loop is CASSLATYEQYF. The chain links TRBV7-9 to TRBJ2-7. The CDR3 sequence is 12 residues long. Per germline, CDR1 SEHNR and CDR2 FQNEAQ (reference sequence).

The V call is TRBV6-5, the J call TRBJ2-2; absent DNA, TCRdb's TRBD1 call cannot be checked. The CDR3 runs to 17 residues. Germline V CDR1 and CDR2: MNHEY, SVGAGI. The CDR3 protein is CASSPGQAYRTPGSCFF.

The chain couples TRBV6-5 to TRBJ2-7; TCRdb indicates TRBD2, and absent DNA this call remains unverified. Germline CDR1 and CDR2: MNHEY and SVGAGI. The CDR3 is made up of 12 amino acids. CDR3 region: CASSLGLYEQYF.

The V gene is TRBV6-6, the J gene TRBJ2-7; checking the TCRdb D call of TRBD2 is not possible without DNA. This CDR3 is 15 amino acids long. Germline-derived CDR1 and CDR2 are MNHNY and SVGAGI (reference sequence). The CDR3 loop reads CASSYSSGMVDEQYF.

This sequence joins TRBV2 and TRBJ1-1. This CDR3 is 18 amino acids long. Germline CDR1 SNHLY, CDR2 FYNNEI. This CDR3 is CASSVWEGGMDMNTEAFF.

Here the CDR3 reads CASSYLTGEYNEQFF. This rearrangement joins TRBV6-6 to TRBJ2-1; TCRdb gives TRBD1 as the D gene, but with no DNA this cannot be confirmed. The CDR3 sequence is 15 residues long. Germline CDR1 reads MNHNY; CDR2 reads SVGAGI (reference sequence).

V usage is TRBV5-1 and J usage is TRBJ2-7; absent DNA, TCRdb's TRBD1 call cannot be checked. CDR3 length equals 14 residues. CDR1 and CDR2 from the germline V gene are SGHRS and YFSETQ. The CDR3 loop is CASSVGQGAREQYF.

The chain combines TRBV9 with TRBJ1-1; the D call from TCRdb, TRBD1, cannot be confirmed without DNA. Germline V gene data show CDR1 as SGDLS and CDR2 as YYNGEE. The CDR3 consists of 17 residues. The CDR3 reads CASSVVGFGSGDTEAFF. Together with reference TRBV9 and TRBJ1-1, the CDR3 gives the full variable domain: DSGVTQTPKHLITATGQRVTLRCSPRSGDLSVYWYQQSLDQGLQFLIQYYNGEERAKGNILERFSAQQFPDLHSELNLSSLELGDSALYFCASSVVGFGSGDTEAFFGQGTRLTVV.

In terms of frequency, this clonotype is medium-sized. The CDR3 is CASSLRAGVYEQYF. The chain employs TRBV5-6 and TRBJ2-7; the TCRdb call, TRBD2, lacks DNA for checking. Germline V lookup: CDR1 SGHDT, CDR2 YYEEEE. The CDR3 extends over 14 amino acids.

The chain combines TRBV28 with TRBJ1-1. CDR1 MDHEN and CDR2 SYDVKM come from the germline V gene. The CDR3 is made up of 14 amino acids. This CDR3 reads CASSLPTGNTEAFF.

This chain connects TRBV2 to TRBJ1-1. Per the germline V gene, CDR1 is SNHLY and CDR2 is FYNNEI. The CDR3 consists of 16 residues. CDR3 sequence: CASSEGWTVPNTEAFF.

This chain links TRBV29-1 with TRBJ2-7; the D call from TCRdb, TRBD1, cannot be confirmed without DNA. In germline, CDR1 is SQVTM, CDR2 ANQGSEA. The CDR3 spans 12 residues. The CDR3 sequence is CSYMGHSGEQYF.

J is TRBJ2-7 and V is TRBV7-3; TCRdb lists TRBD2, though no DNA is available to test this call. The CDR3 is made up of 13 amino acids. CDR1 and CDR2 from the germline V gene are SGHTA and FQGTGA. This CDR3 reads CASSPYEGSEQYF.

The J gene is TRBJ2-1, the V gene TRBV6-1; TCRdb's D call, TRBD2, is unchecked because there is no DNA. Germline V gene lookup returns CDR1 MNHNS and CDR2 SASEGT. The CDR3 length is 13 residues. The chain's CDR3 is CASTSGGANEQFF.

This clonotype is called medium-sized based on its frequency. The chain has TRBV12-3 or TRBV12-4 and TRBJ2-6; TCRdb picks TRBD1, but there is no DNA to check that call. This CDR3 has 15 amino acids. The CDR3 is CASSSGTTGANVLTF.

CDR3 loop: CASSEPPGREAKNIQYF. The gene calls are TRBV2 and TRBJ2-4; the D call of TRBD1 rests on TCRdb alone, since no DNA is present to check it. CDR1 SNHLY and CDR2 FYNNEI come from the germline V gene. The length of the CDR3 is 17 residues.

Frequency places this clonotype as medium-sized (0.01 to 0.1%). The chain recombines TRBV12-3 or TRBV12-4 with TRBJ2-5; TCRdb indicates TRBD1, and absent DNA this call remains unverified. CDR3 length: 13 amino acids. CDR3 loop: CASRGTDQETQYF.

This chain connects TRBV25-1 to TRBJ2-3; with no DNA, the TCRdb D assignment of TRBD2 cannot be verified. The CDR3 loop spans 14 amino acids. CDR1 and CDR2 from the germline V gene are MGHDK and SYGVNS. This chain's CDR3 is CASKLGEGTDTQYF.

The chain links TRBV2 to TRBJ2-1; no DNA is available, so the TRBD2 call from TCRdb remains unchecked. The CDR3 is 17 amino acids. The germline V gene has CDR1 SNHLY and CDR2 FYNNEI. The CDR3 loop reads CASSLLGLAGDYNEQFF.